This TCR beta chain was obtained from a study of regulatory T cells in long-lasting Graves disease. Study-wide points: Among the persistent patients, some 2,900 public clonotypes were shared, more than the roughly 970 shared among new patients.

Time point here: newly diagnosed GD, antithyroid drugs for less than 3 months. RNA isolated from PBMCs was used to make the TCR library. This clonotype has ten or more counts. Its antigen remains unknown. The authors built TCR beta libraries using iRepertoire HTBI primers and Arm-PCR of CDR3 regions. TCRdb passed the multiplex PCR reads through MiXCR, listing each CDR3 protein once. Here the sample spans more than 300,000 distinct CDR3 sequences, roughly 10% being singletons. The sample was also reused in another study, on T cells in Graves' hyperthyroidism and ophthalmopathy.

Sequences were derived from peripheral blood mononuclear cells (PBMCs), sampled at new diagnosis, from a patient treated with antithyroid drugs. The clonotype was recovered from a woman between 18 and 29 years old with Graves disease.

CDR3 nucleotide sequence: TGTGCCAGCAGTTATAATCCGGGGAATGGCAATCAGCCCCAGCATTTT. Translated: CASSYNPGNGNQPQHF. V and J are TRBV6-2 or TRBV6-3 and TRBJ1-5; D uncertain. Germline lookup yields CDR1 MNHEY and CDR2 SVGEGT. V was clipped by 3 bases and J by 2 bases, with 14 bases between them. The CDR3 is made up of 16 amino acids.